This TCR beta chain was profiled in a study of CD8+CD57+ T cells in acquired aplastic anemia. General study results and limits: Statistical testing detected no significant gap in CD8+ Simpson's diversity between patients and controls.

Sequencing involved patients with CD8+CD57+ cell expansion previously shown by flow cytometry. A few counts support this clonotype. Its antigen is still unknown. Genomic DNA constituted the template upon which TCR beta VDJ and CDR3 profiling was performed. TCRdb re-derived calls from the reads in MiXCR, one entry per CDR3 protein. The table lists just over 450,000 distinct CDR3 sequences, around a third of them singletons. The V end was cut by 0 bases, the J end by 2 bases, with 20 bases between. The germline CDR1 and CDR2 sequences are DFQATT and SNEGSKA (reference sequence). The CDR3 is 17 residues long.

Sequencing was performed on sorted CD4+, CD8+, or CD8+CD57+ T cells (not recorded which) from PBMCs. The TCR was taken from a human donor with aplastic anemia. The chain joins TRBV20-1 to TRBJ2-7; a possible D gene is TRBD2 (6 bases). The CDR3 DNA is TGCAGTGCTAGAGATCCCAGCGGGTCCTCCCTTGCCTACGAGCAGTACTTC. Amino acid sequence: CSARDPSGSSLAYEQYF.